This T cell receptor beta chain comes out of a study of CXCR3-negative and CXCR3-positive naive CD8 T cells. There are 15 residues in the CDR3. Germline V gene lookup returns CDR1 LGHNA and CDR2 YNFKEQ. As to this clonotype: Its specificity is not known.

The TRB libraries of cDNA were built by UMI-labeled 5' RACE. One entry per CDR3 protein, without DNA, is what TCRdb gives after re-calling the 5' RACE reads. This table holds some 150,000 distinct CDR3 sequences. Study-wide points: Naive CXCR3-positive and CXCR3-negative cells shared similar TRBV-TRBJ usage, unlike memory cells. CXCR3 levels fell partly with cryopreservation; most assays relied on fresh PBMCs. TRB CDR3 hydrophobicity was greater in CXCR3-positive naive cells than in CXCR3-negative naive cells. Naive subsets showed comparable surface CD5, and TCR interaction strength was also inferred from TRB CDR3 physicochemistry. Diversity proved comparably high across both naive subsets and much lower in memory CD8+ cells.

Sequencing was performed on naive CXCR3+ CD8+ T cells from blood. Indicated subset: CD45RO-CCR7+CD27+CD95- naive CD8+ T cells expressing CXCR3 (TNR3+). J is TRBJ2-7 and V is TRBV4-2. The sequence was collected from a human donor in good health. Some clones in this sample may be carry-over from other donors' samples. CDR3 sequence reads: CASSQAWDSSYEQYF.